These 21 T cell receptor beta chains originate from one sample sequenced in a study of blood T cell repertoires in COVID-19. The table came from immunoSEQ multiplex PCR; TCRdb's copy has only in-frame clones and leaves some out. The table includes fewer than 300,000 clones, 90% detected once. Input material: peripheral blood. These receptors all stem from a woman aged 45-60 years with COVID-19, enrolled during active disease.

J is TRBJ2-1 and V is TRBV5-4; no firm D call. Germline V gene lookup returns CDR1 SGHNT and CDR2 YYREEE (reference sequence). V gave up 3 bases and J gave up 7 bases, with 11 bases separating them. This CDR3 has 13 residues. The CDR3 loop reads CASSSRFQNEQFF. CDR3 nucleotides: TGTGCCAGCAGCTCCAGGTTTCAGAATGAGCAGTTCTTC.

In this sample, this clone turned up a few times. The rearrangement links TRBV29-1 to TRBJ1-4; 7 positions agree with TRBD1. Per germline, CDR1 SQVTM and CDR2 ANQGSEA. The ends lost 6 bases at V and 4 bases at J; junction bases unmatched: 11. The CDR3 is made up of 15 amino acids. The CDR3 region has the DNA TGCAGCGTATCAAACAGGGGACGGGGTAATGAAAAACTGTTTTTT. Translation: CSVSNRGRGNEKLFF.

A remark on this clone: This sample includes further DNA sequences coding for the same CDR3. This rearrangement joins TRBV20-1 to TRBJ2-3; D is unresolved. This CDR3 is built from 11 residues. CDR1 and CDR2 (germline): DFQATT, SNEGSKA (reference sequence). Trimming removed 5 bases from V and 6 bases from J, with 9 bases in between. The CDR3: CSAETGDTQYF. The CDR3 region has the DNA TGCAGTGCTGAGACTGGCGATACGCAGTATTTT.

The count of this clone is one. This sequence joins TRBV7-6 and TRBJ2-3; 9 bases are a match to TRBD2. The V gene end was trimmed by 3 bases and the J gene end by 6 bases; junction bases not matched to a gene: 10. The CDR3 extends over 16 amino acids. CDR1 and CDR2 from the germline V gene are SGHVS and FNYEAQ. The CDR3 nucleotides read TGTGCCAGCAGCTTGGCCGGGACTAGCTCGGGGGATACGCAGTATTTT. It yields the protein CASSLAGTSSGDTQYF.

This clone was recorded a few times. V is TRBV18 and J is TRBJ1-3, with D possibly matching TRBD1 (6 bases). This CDR3 has 15 amino acids. Trimming stripped 2 bases from V and 2 bases from J, with 10 bases between. CDR1 is KGHSH, CDR2 LQKENI, per germline. CDR3 protein: CASSPGTPPGNTIYF. The CDR3 nucleotides are TGTGCCAGCTCACCAGGGACACCTCCTGGAAACACCATATATTTT.

J is TRBJ2-7 and V is TRBV19; 8 bases are a match to TRBD1. The V gene end was trimmed by 7 bases and the J gene end by 2 bases; junction bases not matched to a gene: 7. The CDR3 sequence is 14 residues long. The germline gives CDR1 LNHDA, CDR2 SQIVND (reference sequence). CDR3 region: CASNQGATTYEQYF. CDR3 DNA sequence: TGTGCCAGTAATCAGGGGGCGACTACCTACGAGCAGTACTTC.

The rearrangement joins TRBV19 to TRBJ1-6, with D possibly matching TRBD1 (6 bases). The CDR3 is made up of 16 amino acids. V gave up 2 bases and J gave up 5 bases, with 13 bases separating them. Germline CDR1 LNHDA, CDR2 SQIVND (reference sequence). The CDR3 DNA reads as TGTGCCAGTAGTATACGTTACAGGGCGGATAATTCACCCCTCCACTTT. As protein: CASSIRYRADNSPLHF.

V gene TRBV5-1 combines with J gene TRBJ2-1, with 9 nucleotides matching TRBD1. CDR3 length: 16 amino acids. CDR1 is SGHRS, CDR2 YFSETQ, per germline. V lost 1 base, J lost 3 bases, and 5 bases stayed unmatched. CDR3 in DNA: TGCGCCAGCAGCTTGTGGACAGGGGTCGACTACAATGAGCAGTTCTTC. Translation gives CASSLWTGVDYNEQFF.

The V and J genes are TRBV5-1 and TRBJ2-1; 12 bases align to TRBD2. V dropped 3 bases and J dropped 7; count of bases not matched to a gene: 2. Germline CDR1 is SGHRS and CDR2 is YFSETQ. The CDR3 extends over 14 amino acids. CDR3 amino acids: CASSSSGRVNEQFF. The CDR3 nucleotides are TGCGCCAGCAGCTCTAGCGGGAGGGTAAATGAGCAGTTCTTC.

The chain has TRBV11-3 and TRBJ2-7; TRBD1 agrees at 7 bases. CDR1 and CDR2 (germline): SGHNT, YENEEA. There are 13 residues in the CDR3. J lost 2 bases, V lost 3 bases, and 1 base had no gene match. CDR3: CASSFGQAYEQYF. As DNA, the CDR3 is TGTGCCAGCAGCTTTGGACAGGCCTACGAGCAGTACTTC.

The rearrangement links TRBV7-2 to TRBJ2-7; TRBD1 aligns across 7 bases. J lost 6 bases, V lost 5 bases, and 10 bases had no gene match. This CDR3 is 14 amino acids long. Germline V gene sequence: CDR1 SGHTA, CDR2 FQGNSA. This CDR3 reads CASSRDSHSPEQYF. The CDR3 DNA reads as TGTGCCAGCAGCCGGGACAGCCATAGTCCCGAGCAGTACTTC.

The table lists this clone with a count of one. CDR3 amino acids: CASRRDIRGGYTF. CDR3 DNA sequence: TGTGCCAGCAGGAGGGACATTCGGGGTGGCTACACCTTC. The chain combines TRBV12-3 or TRBV12-4 with TRBJ1-2; a weak D match, TRBD1 (6 bases). V lost 6 bases to trimming and J lost 7 bases, with 15 bases between them. This CDR3 spans 13 amino acids.

This chain connects TRBV11-3 to TRBJ2-7, with no clear D. Trimming left V 5 bases short and J 2 bases short, with 13 bases between. CDR3 size: 14 residues. Per the germline V gene, CDR1 is SGHNT and CDR2 is YENEEA. CDR3 DNA: TGTGCCAGCAGCCCCGCCCGGTCTACCTACGAGCAGTACTTC. It codes for CASSPARSTYEQYF.

The chain recombines TRBV5-1 with TRBJ2-1; 7 bases are shared with TRBD2. Germline-derived CDR1 and CDR2 are SGHRS and YFSETQ. This CDR3 comprises 16 residues. V dropped 3 bases and J dropped 5; count of bases not matched to a gene: 11. The DNA of the CDR3 is TGCGCCAGCAGCTCTGGGGCAACCCGGGGGGACAATGAGCAGTTCTTC. This translates into CASSSGATRGDNEQFF.

The chain links TRBV9 to TRBJ2-2; 10 bases are shared with TRBD2. V dropped 1 base and J dropped 3; count of bases not matched to a gene: 9. The CDR3 consists of 18 residues. The germline CDR1 and CDR2 sequences are SGDLS and YYNGEE. CDR3: CASSVPSSGSIDTGELFF. The CDR3 DNA reads as TGTGCCAGCAGCGTACCATCTAGCGGGAGCATTGACACCGGGGAGCTGTTTTTT.

The chain carries TRBV7-9 and TRBJ2-7; 7 bases are shared with TRBD1. CDR3 length: 14 residues. Germline CDR1 reads SEHNR; CDR2 reads FQNEAQ (reference sequence). With V trimmed by 1 base and J by 3 bases, 3 bases remained unmatched. The CDR3 region is CASSLVQGVYEQYF. The CDR3 nucleotides read TGTGCCAGCAGCTTAGTCCAGGGGGTCTACGAGCAGTACTTC.

The chain links TRBV7-2 to TRBJ2-7; TRBD1 aligns across 8 bases. Looked up from germline, CDR1 is SGHTA and CDR2 is FQGNSA. Trimming cost V 5 bases and J 6 bases; bases outside gene matches: 18. This CDR3 is built from 17 residues. CDR3 sequence reads: CASSLRGARGLAPEQYF. The CDR3 coding sequence is TGTGCCAGCAGCCTCCGTGGTGCCAGGGGGCTGGCTCCCGAGCAGTACTTC.

The genes are TRBV7-9 and TRBJ2-7, with TRBD1 matching 10 bases. CDR3 length: 15 residues. CDR1 is SEHNR and CDR2 is FQNEAQ in the germline V gene (reference sequence). J lost 5 bases, V lost 4 bases, and 8 bases had no gene match. The DNA of the CDR3 is TGTGCCAGCAGCTCCCGGGACAGGGGTGAGGACGAGCAGTACTTC. Amino acid sequence: CASSSRDRGEDEQYF.

This rearrangement joins TRBV18 to TRBJ1-5, with D unresolved. This CDR3 contains 17 residues. V dropped 0 bases and J dropped 4 bases, with 16 bases sitting between them. The germline CDR1 and CDR2 sequences are KGHSH and LQKENI. The CDR3 DNA follows: TGTGCCAGCTCACCACCTTCCCCCCAGGTAGTTAATCAGCCCCAGCATTTT. This gives the protein CASSPPSPQVVNQPQHF.

The genes are TRBV18 and TRBJ2-1; perhaps TRBD2 as D (5 bases). V gave up 1 base and J gave up 6 bases, with 13 bases separating them. Germline values: CDR1 KGHSH, CDR2 LQKENI. The CDR3 has 15 amino acids. The CDR3 loop reads CASSPLTLVINEQFF. The DNA for the CDR3 is TGTGCCAGCTCACCACTTACACTAGTAATCAATGAGCAGTTCTTC.

The chain is built from TRBV18 and TRBJ1-1; perhaps TRBD1 as D (6 bases). The CDR3 length is 12 residues. The V end lost 5 bases, the J end lost 5 bases, and 9 bases lay between the germline ends. CDR1 is KGHSH and CDR2 is LQKENI in the germline V gene. The CDR3 DNA is TGTGCCAGCTCATCGCAGGGGACTGAAGCTTTCTTT. Its protein product is CASSSQGTEAFF.